This T cell receptor (beta chain) comes out of a study of CD8+CD57+ T cells in acquired aplastic anemia. Across the whole study: DNA from sorted CD4+ and CD8+ cells averaged 3.2 ug.

V was clipped by 7 bases and J by 5 bases, with 7 bases between them. The CDR3 has 12 residues. Per germline, CDR1 SGHDT and CDR2 YYEEEE. Broader study findings: Patients and controls shared some 30 CD8+ CDR3 sequences, highly expressed in patients.

Concerning this clonotype itself: Its cognate antigen is unknown.

Both TCR beta VDJ combination and CDR3 sequence profiling were carried out. Genomic DNA was the template for this profiling. TCRdb passed the reads through MiXCR, listing each CDR3 protein once. The sample yields around 200,000 distinct CDR3 sequences, roughly half seen once. Patients sequenced had flow cytometry evidence of CD8+CD57+ cell expansion. The patients, all of them, had severe acquired aplastic anemia. Patients were treatment-naive when blood was sampled. The V call is TRBV5-6, the J call TRBJ1-6; D unclear. Sample: sorted CD4+, CD8+, or CD8+CD57+ T cells (not recorded which) from PBMCs. The receptor was derived from a human donor with aplastic anemia. The CDR3 nucleotides read TGTGCCAGCCGACTGAATAATTCACCCCTCCACTTT. Protein: CASRLNNSPLHF.